These 22 T cell receptor beta chains came from one sample sequenced in a study of T cell repertoires in cytomegalovirus infection. TCRdb reprocessed the reads with MiXCR, giving one entry per CDR3 protein. This sample yields about 230,000 distinct CDR3 sequences, of which roughly 6.5% are seen a single time; about 6% belongs to the top ten. Specimen: PBMCs. These receptors all come from a human donor in good health (CMV status not recorded). Some clones in this sample may be carry-over from other donors' samples.

This chain uses TRBV7-3 with TRBJ2-3; 7 bases are shared with TRBD1. This CDR3 contains 16 residues. CDR1 is SGHTA and CDR2 is FQGTGA in the germline V gene. V lost 5 bases to trimming and J lost 2 bases; unmatched junction nucleotides: 10. The CDR3 reads CASSIKRDRPTDTQYF. The CDR3 DNA follows: TGTGCCAGCAGCATAAAAAGGGACAGACCCACAGATACGCAGTATTTT.

At least ten counts were recorded for this clonotype. The chain recombines TRBV10-2 with TRBJ2-1, with 7 positions matching TRBD2. In germline, CDR1 is WSHSY, CDR2 SAAADI. The junction had 9 bases not matched to a gene; V was cut back by 7 bases and J by 3 bases. CDR3 length: 15 residues. CDR3 protein: CASTDWGGGYNEQFF. CDR3 coding DNA: TGCGCCAGCACTGACTGGGGGGGAGGCTACAATGAGCAGTTCTTC.

This clonotype was seen repeatedly, ten times or more. The chain links TRBV7-2 to TRBJ1-3, with 9 bases fitting TRBD1. This CDR3 spans 18 amino acids. V lost 0 bases and J lost 1; bases outside the gene matches: 7. In germline, CDR1 is SGHTA, CDR2 FQGNSA. The CDR3 DNA reads TGTGCCAGCAGCTTAGCCTCCCCGGGACAGGGTTCTGGAAACACCATATATTTT. This sequence encodes CASSLASPGQGSGNTIYF.

The chain joins TRBV30 to TRBJ1-5; a possible D gene is TRBD1 (5 bases). The ends were cut back, 3 bases at V and 6 bases at J, with 12 bases in the middle. This CDR3 has 13 residues. Germline V CDR1 and CDR2: GTSNPN, SVGIG (reference sequence). CDR3 protein: CAWSLDMGQPQHF. The DNA for the CDR3 is TGTGCCTGGAGCCTGGACATGGGTCAGCCCCAGCATTTT.

This clonotype has ten or more counts. The rearrangement links TRBV7-2 to TRBJ1-2; TRBD1 matches 7 bases. This CDR3 has 14 residues. V dropped 4 bases and J dropped 3; count of bases not matched to a gene: 5. Germline CDR1 SGHTA, CDR2 FQGNSA. The CDR3 coding sequence is TGTGCCAGCAGCTACCGACAGGGCGACTATGGCTACACCTTC. It yields the protein CASSYRQGDYGYTF.

This clonotype was picked up many times. J is TRBJ2-6 and V is TRBV7-2; D is possibly TRBD1 (5 bases). Germline CDR1 reads SGHTA; CDR2 reads FQGNSA. The CDR3 contains 16 residues. Trimming left V 0 bases short and J 2 bases short, with 8 bases between. In DNA form, the CDR3 reads TGTGCCAGCAGCTTAGCAGGGGCTGCTGGGGCCAACGTCCTGACTTTC. It encodes CASSLAGAAGANVLTF. Together with reference TRBV7-2 and TRBJ2-6, the CDR3 gives the full variable domain: GAGVSQSPSNKVTEKGKDVELRCDPISGHTALYWYRQSLGQGLEFLIYFQGNSAPDKSGLPSDRFSAERTGGSVSTLTIQRTQQEDSAVYLCASSLAGAAGANVLTFGAGSRLTVL.

This clonotype was picked up many times. The chain uses TRBV6-5 and TRBJ1-1, with D uncertain. The CDR3 covers 12 residues. The ends were cut back, 7 bases at V and 4 bases at J, with 10 bases in the middle. The germline V gene has CDR1 MNHEY and CDR2 SVGAGI. CDR3 bases: TGTGCCAGCACCAGCACGGGCACTGAAGCTTTCTTT. Its translation is CASTSTGTEAFF.

There are many counts of this clonotype. The chain uses TRBV7-2 and TRBJ1-1; D remains ambiguous. The length of the CDR3 is 13 residues. Trimming removed 6 bases at V and 5 bases at J, with 13 bases between. Germline V gene sequence: CDR1 SGHTA, CDR2 FQGNSA. The DNA for the CDR3 is TGTGCCAGCAGTGATTCGGAACAAACTGAAGCTTTCTTT. Amino acid sequence: CASSDSEQTEAFF. The entire variable domain, with the rest obtained from reference TRBV7-2 and TRBJ1-1, is as follows: GAGVSQSPSNKVTEKGKDVELRCDPISGHTALYWYRQSLGQGLEFLIYFQGNSAPDKSGLPSDRFSAERTGGSVSTLTIQRTQQEDSAVYLCASSDSEQTEAFFGQGTRLTVV.

This clonotype was counted at least ten times. The chain uses TRBV6-2 or TRBV6-3 and TRBJ2-3; D uncertain. The CDR3 loop spans 13 amino acids. CDR1 is MNHEY, CDR2 SVGEGT, per germline. Trimming removed 7 bases from V and 0 bases from J, with 8 bases in between. CDR3 amino acids: CASTADSTDTQYF. The CDR3, as DNA: TGTGCCAGCACTGCGGATAGCACAGATACGCAGTATTTT.

This clonotype occurred many times. The rearrangement uses TRBV29-1 and TRBJ2-7; 7 bases line up with TRBD1. Germline CDR1 reads SQVTM; CDR2 reads ANQGSEA. The CDR3 is 17 residues long. V lost 1 base and J lost 2; bases outside the gene matches: 14. CDR3 region: CSVEGWVDRDPPYEQYF. DNA of the CDR3: TGCAGCGTTGAAGGATGGGTCGACAGGGATCCTCCCTACGAGCAGTACTTC.

In its sample, this clonotype was seen many times. The chain employs TRBV6-1 and TRBJ2-1, with TRBD2 matching over 11 bases. Germline CDR1 and CDR2: MNHNS and SASEGT. This CDR3 contains 16 residues. J gave up 6 bases and V 5 bases, and 9 bases lay outside the gene matches. CDR3 in DNA: TGTGCCAGCAGTCCATATAGCGGGGGGGTACGCAATGAGCAGTTCTTC. Its protein is CASSPYSGGVRNEQFF.

This clonotype showed up many times. One end of the junction is discordant with germline, which a read error may explain. This chain links TRBV6-1 with TRBJ1-2, with unresolved D. This CDR3 has 13 amino acids. Germline V gene lookup returns CDR1 MNHNS and CDR2 SASEGT. DNA for the CDR3: TGTGCCAGCAGGGAAGGCACTAACTATGGCTACACCTTC. Its translation: CASREGTNYGYTF.

This clonotype came up many times. This sequence joins TRBV12-5 and TRBJ2-3; TRBD2 matches 7 bases. The germline V gene encodes CDR1 LGHNT and CDR2 FRNRAP. This CDR3 has 22 amino acids. V lost 5 bases, J lost 2 bases, and 28 bases stayed unmatched. The CDR3, as DNA: TGTGCTAGTGGTCGACGTGGGGAGAAGACGGGGGACTACCGAAACCTCACAGATACGCAGTATTTT. It codes for CASGRRGEKTGDYRNLTDTQYF.

This clonotype occurred many times. This chain joins TRBV2 and TRBJ2-1; D is uncertain. The germline V gene encodes CDR1 SNHLY and CDR2 FYNNEI. The CDR3 consists of 14 residues. Trimming left V 2 bases short and J 8 bases short, with 13 bases between. This CDR3 is CASSESWRSDEQFF. DNA of the CDR3: TGTGCCAGCAGTGAAAGTTGGAGATCGGATGAGCAGTTCTTC.

This clonotype was recorded at least ten times. The CDR3 DNA reads TGTGCCAGCAGCTTAAGGGCTACTAACAGGGGAAAGGGCACAGATACGCAGTATTTT. Residues: CASSLRATNRGKGTDTQYF. This chain joins TRBV7-8 and TRBJ2-3; 7 bases line up with TRBD1. Trimming cost V 2 bases and J 1 base; bases outside gene matches: 15. This CDR3 has 19 residues. The germline CDR1 and CDR2 sequences are SGHVS and FQNEAQ.

This clonotype was counted many times. V usage is TRBV6-2 or TRBV6-3 and J usage is TRBJ2-3; the D gene is possibly TRBD2 (6 bases). Germline V gives CDR1 MNHEY, CDR2 SVGEGT. V lost 2 bases to trimming and J lost 2 bases, with 14 bases between them. This CDR3 contains 16 residues. The CDR3 DNA reads TGTGCCAGCAGTTACGGCCGGGGGTCGAACACAGATACGCAGTATTTT. Its translation is CASSYGRGSNTDTQYF.

This clonotype has ten or more counts. This chain connects TRBV4-2 to TRBJ1-1; the match to TRBD1 covers 9 bases. Germline CDR1 LGHNA, CDR2 YNFKEQ. V lost 1 base and J lost 5; bases outside the gene matches: 8. The CDR3 runs 16 residues. CDR3 amino acids: CASSQGTGARRTEAFF. CDR3 nucleotides: TGTGCCAGCAGCCAAGGGACAGGGGCTAGGAGGACTGAAGCTTTCTTT.

The sample holds many counts of this clonotype. The chain employs TRBV5-4 and TRBJ2-2; no clear D gene. The V gene's germline CDR1 is SGHNT and CDR2 YYREEE (reference sequence). Trimming left V 0 bases short and J 4 bases short, with 7 bases between. The CDR3 runs 14 residues. CDR3 nucleotide sequence: TGTGCCAGCAGCTTGGAGGGTCTCACCGGGGAGCTGTTTTTT. Protein: CASSLEGLTGELFF. Using reference TRBV5-4 and TRBJ2-2 for the parts outside the CDR3, the full variable domain is ETGVTQSPTHLIKTRGQQVTLRCSSQSGHNTVSWYQQALGQGPQFIFQYYREEENGRGNFPPRFSGLQFPNYSSELNVNALELDDSALYLCASSLEGLTGELFFGEGSRLTVL.

This clonotype was recorded at least ten times. This sequence joins TRBV5-6 and TRBJ1-1; D is unresolved. The CDR3 runs to 15 residues. CDR1 and CDR2 (germline): SGHDT, YYEEEE. Trimming pared 0 bases from V and 0 bases from J, leaving 9 bases between. This CDR3 reads CASSLVDTVNTEAFF. CDR3 nucleotides: TGTGCCAGCAGCTTGGTCGACACCGTGAACACTGAAGCTTTCTTT.

In this sample, this clonotype turned up many times. The gene calls are TRBV7-2 and TRBJ1-1, with D maybe TRBD1 (6 bases). The germline V and J ends were trimmed by 2 bases and 5 bases, with 9 bases remaining between them. The CDR3 loop spans 13 amino acids. CDR1 and CDR2 (germline): SGHTA, FQGNSA. In nucleotides, the CDR3 is TGTGCCAGCAGCTTATCAGGGGAAACTGAAGCTTTCTTT. Amino acids: CASSLSGETEAFF.

In this sample, this clonotype turned up many times. The chain is built from TRBV15 and TRBJ2-7, with TRBD1 matching 8 bases. The germline CDR1 and CDR2 sequences are LNHNV and YYDKDF (reference sequence). The V gene end was trimmed by 5 bases and the J gene end by 3 bases; junction bases not matched to a gene: 24. CDR3 length: 20 residues. The CDR3 nucleotides are TGTGCCACCAGCCGTTACCGGGACAGGCCTATAATCCTCAGGGACTACGAGCAGTACTTC. It encodes CATSRYRDRPIILRDYEQYF. The full variable domain, its missing parts supplied by reference TRBV15 and TRBJ2-7, is DAMVIQNPRYQVTQFGKPVTLSCSQTLNHNVMYWYQQKSSQAPKLLFHYYDKDFNNEADTPDNFQSRRPNTSFCFLDIRSPGLGDTAMYLCATSRYRDRPIILRDYEQYFGPGTRLTVT.

Many counts were recorded for this clonotype. This chain links TRBV6-2 or TRBV6-3 with TRBJ1-5; D not certain. Trimming pared 3 bases from V and 1 base from J, leaving 7 bases between. CDR3 length: 14 residues. CDR1 is MNHEY, CDR2 SVGEGT, per germline. The CDR3 sequence: CASSYRESNQPQHF. Here the CDR3 DNA reads TGTGCCAGCAGTTATCGTGAGAGCAATCAGCCCCAGCATTTT.